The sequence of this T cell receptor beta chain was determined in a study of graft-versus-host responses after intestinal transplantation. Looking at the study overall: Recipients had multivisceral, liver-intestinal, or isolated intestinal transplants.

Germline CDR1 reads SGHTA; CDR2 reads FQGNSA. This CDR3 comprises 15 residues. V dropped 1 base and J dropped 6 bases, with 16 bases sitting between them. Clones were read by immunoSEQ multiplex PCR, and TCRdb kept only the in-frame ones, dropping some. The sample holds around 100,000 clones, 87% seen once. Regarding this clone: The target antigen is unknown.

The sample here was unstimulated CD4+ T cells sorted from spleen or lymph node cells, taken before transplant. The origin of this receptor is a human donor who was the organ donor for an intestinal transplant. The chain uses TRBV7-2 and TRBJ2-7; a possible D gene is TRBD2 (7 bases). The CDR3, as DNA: TGTGCCAGCAGCTTAGGGGGTGGGGGGGCCTTCGAGCAGTACTTC. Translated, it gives CASSLGGGGAFEQYF.